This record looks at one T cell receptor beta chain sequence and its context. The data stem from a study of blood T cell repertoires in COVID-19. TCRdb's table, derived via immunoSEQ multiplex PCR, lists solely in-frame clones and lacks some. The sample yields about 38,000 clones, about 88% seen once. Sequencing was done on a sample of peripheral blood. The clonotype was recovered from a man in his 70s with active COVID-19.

CDR3 sequence (DNA): TGTGCCAGCAGCGTTCCTAGCAGTGAGCAGTTCTTC. This codes for CASSVPSSEQFF. J is TRBJ2-1 and V is TRBV9, with a tentative D call TRBD2 (5 bases). Trimming cost V 2 bases and J 9 bases, with 9 bases left between them. Germline V gives CDR1 SGDLS, CDR2 YYNGEE. The CDR3 consists of 12 residues.